These 24 T cell receptor beta chains came from one sample sequenced in a study of blood T cell repertoires in COVID-19. Produced via immunoSEQ multiplex PCR; TCRdb's table is partial and in-frame only. The top ten hold roughly 31% of the sample, which has about 11,000 clones, approximately 85% seen once. Sequencing was done on a sample of peripheral blood. Receptor source: a man aged 50 or older with active COVID-19.

This clone was recorded a few times. The chain couples TRBV5-6 to TRBJ2-1; D not resolved. V was clipped by 4 bases and J by 9 bases, with 14 bases between them. The CDR3 is made up of 13 amino acids. Per germline, CDR1 SGHDT and CDR2 YYEEEE. CDR3 region: CASSPLLVTEQFF. As DNA, the CDR3 is TGTGCCAGCAGCCCGCTATTAGTCACTGAGCAGTTCTTC. The complete variable domain, with remaining parts taken from reference TRBV5-6 and TRBJ2-1, reads DAGVTQSPTHLIKTRGQQVTLRCSPKSGHDTVSWYQQALGQGPQFIFQYYEEEERQRGNFPDRFSGHQFPNYSSELNVNALLLGDSALYLCASSPLLVTEQFFGPGTRLTVL.

This clone showed up just once. This chain connects TRBV5-6 to TRBJ2-1; 15 positions match TRBD2. The CDR3 is made up of 16 amino acids. V lost 2 bases, J lost 7 bases, and 4 bases stayed unmatched. Germline CDR1 is SGHDT and CDR2 is YYEEEE. The CDR3 nucleotides read TGTGCCAGCAGCTTCGGGACTAGCGGGAGGTATAATGAGCAGTTCTTC. It specifies CASSFGTSGRYNEQFF.

The rearrangement joins TRBV7-8 to TRBJ2-1; 15 positions agree with TRBD2. V lost 1 base to trimming and J lost 4 bases; unmatched junction nucleotides: 5. The CDR3 runs to 18 residues. Germline V lookup: CDR1 SGHVS, CDR2 FQNEAQ. The CDR3 DNA reads TGTGCCAGCAGCTTAGTGGGACTAGCGGGAGGCAGGTACAATGAGCAGTTCTTC. This sequence encodes CASSLVGLAGGRYNEQFF.

This clone was picked up one time. This chain joins TRBV7-6 and TRBJ2-1; no definite D call. The germline V gene encodes CDR1 SGHVS and CDR2 FNYEAQ. The CDR3 is 16 residues long. Trimming pared 0 bases from V and 3 bases from J, leaving 12 bases between. The CDR3 reads CASSLATPIHYNEQFF. CDR3 sequence (DNA): TGTGCCAGCAGCTTAGCAACTCCAATCCACTACAATGAGCAGTTCTTC. Supplemented by reference TRBV7-6 and TRBJ2-1, the full variable domain reads GAGVSQSPRYKVTKRGQDVALRCDPISGHVSLYWYRQALGQGPEFLTYFNYEAQQDKSGLPNDRFSAERPEGSISTLTIQRTEQRDSAMYRCASSLATPIHYNEQFFGPGTRLTVL.

This chain connects TRBV5-6 to TRBJ1-6; D gene unclear. The length of the CDR3 is 15 residues. Germline V gene sequence: CDR1 SGHDT, CDR2 YYEEEE. V lost 5 bases and J lost 5, with 14 bases in between. The DNA of the CDR3 is TGTGCCAGCAGATATGGGCCGGCTGATAATTCACCCCTCCACTTT. Its protein product is CASRYGPADNSPLHF.

The V and J genes are TRBV11-3 and TRBJ2-7; D not resolved. This CDR3 has 14 amino acids. Germline V gene data show CDR1 as SGHNT and CDR2 as YENEEA. V was shortened by 1 base and J by 0 bases, with 7 bases between the two germline ends. The CDR3 sequence is CASSLVASSYEQYF. CDR3 coding DNA: TGTGCCAGCAGCTTAGTTGCGAGCTCCTACGAGCAGTACTTC.

The CDR3 DNA follows: TGTGCCAGCAGCTCTAGTGGTACTAGCGGGCTCCCGGGAGATACGCAGTATTTT. Protein sequence: CASSSSGTSGLPGDTQYF. This chain connects TRBV7-6 to TRBJ2-3; TRBD2 matches at 9 bases. This CDR3 has 18 amino acids. V lost 4 bases and J lost 5; bases outside the gene matches: 16. Germline V gene sequence: CDR1 SGHVS, CDR2 FNYEAQ.

This chain uses TRBV4-1 with TRBJ2-7; D is undetermined. There are 14 residues in the CDR3. Trimming pared 2 bases from V and 0 bases from J, leaving 8 bases between. Per germline, CDR1 MGHRA and CDR2 YSYEKL. The DNA for the CDR3 is TGCGCCAGCAGCCAAATCATTTCCTCCTACGAGCAGTACTTC. As protein: CASSQIISSYEQYF.

CDR3 DNA sequence: TGTGCCAGCAGGGGAGGGAGTGAGACCGGGGAGCTGTTTTTT. Encoded protein: CASRGGSETGELFF. The rearrangement links TRBV5-6 to TRBJ2-2; 7 nucleotides agree with TRBD2. Trimming cost V 5 bases and J 5 bases; bases outside gene matches: 6. The CDR3 has 14 amino acids. In germline, CDR1 is SGHDT, CDR2 YYEEEE.

This clone ranks as large (0.1 to 1%). The rearrangement uses TRBV7-9 and TRBJ2-1, with TRBD1 as a possible D gene (5 bases). The ends were cut back, 1 base at V and 4 bases at J, with 8 bases in the middle. This CDR3 is built from 14 residues. The germline gives CDR1 SEHNR, CDR2 FQNEAQ (reference sequence). CDR3 bases: TGTGCCAGCAGCTTAGGGGGCTGGTACAATGAGCAGTTCTTC. It yields the protein CASSLGGWYNEQFF.

This clone has more than one count but fewer than ten. The chain recombines TRBV7-8 with TRBJ2-7, with TRBD2 as a possible D gene (6 bases). Per germline, CDR1 SGHVS and CDR2 FQNEAQ. This CDR3 has 14 residues. The V end was cut by 0 bases, the J end by 2 bases, with 8 bases between. CDR3 loop: CASSLAGGPYEQYF. The CDR3, as DNA: TGTGCCAGCAGCTTAGCGGGAGGTCCCTACGAGCAGTACTTC.

The CDR3 region is CSVGLDNEQFF. CDR3 nucleotides: TGCAGCGTTGGCCTAGACAATGAGCAGTTCTTC. The chain couples TRBV29-1 to TRBJ2-1; D not resolved. The CDR3 loop spans 11 amino acids. Trimming stripped 4 bases from V and 5 bases from J, with 6 bases between. Germline lookup yields CDR1 SQVTM and CDR2 ANQGSEA.

This chain joins TRBV4-1 and TRBJ2-4; no clear D gene. With 1 base removed from V and 6 bases from J, the gap between germline ends came to 13 bases. In germline, CDR1 is MGHRA, CDR2 YSYEKL. The CDR3 is 15 amino acids. The CDR3 DNA follows: TGCGCCAGCAGCCAAGTAGGCCTAGATGGAAACATTCAGTACTTC. Its protein product is CASSQVGLDGNIQYF.

The CDR3 loop reads CASSLGLAGYEQYF. The DNA of the CDR3 is TGTGCCAGCAGCTTAGGACTAGCGGGCTACGAGCAGTACTTC. V usage is TRBV7-2 and J usage is TRBJ2-7; 10 nucleotides align to TRBD2. There are 14 residues in the CDR3. Germline CDR1 and CDR2: SGHTA and FQGNSA. Losses at the gene ends were 1 base for V and 3 bases for J; bases not matched to a gene: 0.

The chain combines TRBV9 with TRBJ2-3, with 14 bases fitting TRBD2. J gave up 5 bases and V 4 bases, and 6 bases lay outside the gene matches. This CDR3 region has 16 residues. Germline assignment: CDR1 SGDLS and CDR2 YYNGEE. The CDR3 here is CASSMGLAGALDTQYF. CDR3 sequence (DNA): TGTGCCAGCAGCATGGGACTAGCGGGAGCGTTAGATACGCAGTATTTT.

The J gene is TRBJ1-2, the V gene TRBV13; TRBD1 matches 8 bases. Germline V gene sequence: CDR1 PRHDT, CDR2 FYEKMQ (reference sequence). The CDR3 runs to 17 residues. V shed 5 bases, J shed 4 bases, and the junction held 15 bases outside the gene matches. CDR3 coding DNA: TGTGCCAGCAGCCTTGGGACAGGACCCGGGGAGGGCTATGGCTACACCTTC. It is translated as CASSLGTGPGEGYGYTF.

The chain carries TRBV7-8 and TRBJ2-5; 8 bases are a match to TRBD2. Germline assignment: CDR1 SGHVS and CDR2 FQNEAQ. V shed 4 bases, J shed 4 bases, and the junction held 5 bases outside the gene matches. The CDR3 sequence is 14 residues long. The CDR3 protein is CASSSRLAGETQYF. The DNA for the CDR3 is TGTGCCAGCAGCTCCCGCCTAGCGGGAGAGACCCAGTACTTC. The full variable domain, rest sourced from reference TRBV7-8 and TRBJ2-5, is GAGVSQSPRYKVAKRGQDVALRCDPISGHVSLFWYQQALGQGPEFLTYFQNEAQLDKSGLPSDRFFAERPEGSVSTLKIQRTQQEDSAVYLCASSSRLAGETQYFGPGTRLLVL.

The rearrangement joins TRBV5-1 to TRBJ2-7, with 9 bases aligning to TRBD1. The CDR3 covers 14 residues. J gave up 3 bases and V 3 bases, and 4 bases lay outside the gene matches. CDR1 and CDR2 from the germline V gene are SGHRS and YFSETQ. The CDR3 loop is CASSSGTGNYEQYF. CDR3 in DNA: TGCGCCAGCAGCTCAGGGACAGGGAACTACGAGCAGTACTTC. Using reference TRBV5-1 and TRBJ2-7 for the parts outside the CDR3, the full variable domain is KAGVTQTPRYLIKTRGQQVTLSCSPISGHRSVSWYQQTPGQGLQFLFEYFSETQRNKGNFPGRFSGRQFSNSRSEMNVSTLELGDSALYLCASSSGTGNYEQYFGPGTRLTVT.

The chain is built from TRBV7-3 and TRBJ1-1; 7 bases match TRBD1. CDR1 is SGHTA, CDR2 FQGTGA, per germline. The CDR3 runs 19 residues. V was clipped by 0 bases and J by 0 bases; unmatched bases: 13. The DNA of the CDR3 is TGTGCCAGCAGCTTAACGTCTTCAAAGGACAGGTACATGAACACTGAAGCTTTCTTT. Protein sequence: CASSLTSSKDRYMNTEAFF.

The rearrangement uses TRBV27 and TRBJ2-2; possibly TRBD1 for D (5 bases). Germline lookup yields CDR1 MNHEY and CDR2 SMNVEV (reference sequence). CDR3 length: 14 amino acids. Trimming took 2 bases from V and 5 from J, leaving 9 bases between them. In DNA form, the CDR3 reads TGTGCCAGCAGTTTAGTCAGGGAAACCGGGGAGCTGTTTTTT. It codes for CASSLVRETGELFF.

The J gene is TRBJ2-5, the V gene TRBV7-9; D is perhaps TRBD2 (6 bases). There are 16 residues in the CDR3. Germline V lookup: CDR1 SEHNR, CDR2 FQNEAQ (reference sequence). V gave up 0 bases and J gave up 5 bases, with 16 bases separating them. The CDR3 coding sequence is TGTGCCAGCAGCTTAGCGCCGGGAGAGGATGGGGAGACCCAGTACTTC. The encoded protein is CASSLAPGEDGETQYF. Full variable domain (outside the CDR3, taken from reference TRBV7-9 and TRBJ2-5): DTGVSQNPRHKITKRGQNVTFRCDPISEHNRLYWYRQTLGQGPEFLTYFQNEAQLEKSRLLSDRFSAERPKGSFSTLEIQRTEQGDSAMYLCASSLAPGEDGETQYFGPGTRLLVL.

J is TRBJ2-5 and V is TRBV20-1, with a possible D match to TRBD2 (6 bases). V dropped 3 bases and J dropped 4 bases, with 12 bases sitting between them. This CDR3 comprises 13 residues. Germline assignment: CDR1 DFQATT and CDR2 SNEGSKA (reference sequence). CDR3 in amino acids: CSASLAGRETQYF. DNA of the CDR3: TGCAGTGCTAGTTTGGCGGGGAGAGAGACCCAGTACTTC.

This clone has more than one count but fewer than ten. The chain couples TRBV19 to TRBJ1-5; 7 nucleotides agree with TRBD1. The CDR3 loop spans 15 amino acids. Germline V gives CDR1 LNHDA, CDR2 SQIVND (reference sequence). J gave up 0 bases and V 6 bases, and 5 bases lay outside the gene matches. In nucleotides, the CDR3 is TGTGCCAGTAGCGCGGGACAGCATAGCAATCAGCCCCAGCATTTT. It is translated as CASSAGQHSNQPQHF.

This clone has only one observation. The V gene is TRBV7-9, the J gene TRBJ2-7, with D possibly being TRBD2 (5 bases). The CDR3 contains 13 residues. V shed 2 bases and J shed 5 bases, with 10 bases lying between them. Germline values: CDR1 SEHNR, CDR2 FQNEAQ (reference sequence). Written as DNA, the CDR3 is TGTGCCAGCAGCTTAACGCGGGCCGACGAGCAGTACTTC. It encodes CASSLTRADEQYF.